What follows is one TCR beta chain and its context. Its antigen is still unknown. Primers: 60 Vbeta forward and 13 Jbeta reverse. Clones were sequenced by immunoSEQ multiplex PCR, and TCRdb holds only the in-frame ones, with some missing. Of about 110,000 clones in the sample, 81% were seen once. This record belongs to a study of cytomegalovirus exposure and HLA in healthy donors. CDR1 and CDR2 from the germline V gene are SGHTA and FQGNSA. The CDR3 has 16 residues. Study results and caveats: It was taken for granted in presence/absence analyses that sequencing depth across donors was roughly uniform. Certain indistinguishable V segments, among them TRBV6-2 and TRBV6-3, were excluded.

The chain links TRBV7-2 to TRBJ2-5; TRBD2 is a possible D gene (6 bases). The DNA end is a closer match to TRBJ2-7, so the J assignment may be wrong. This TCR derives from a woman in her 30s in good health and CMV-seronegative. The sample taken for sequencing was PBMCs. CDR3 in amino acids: CASSSRLTSGPYEQYF. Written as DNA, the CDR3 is TGTGCCAGCAGCTCCCGACTGACCAGCGGGCCCTACGAGCAGTACTTC.